This TCR beta chain originates from a study of blood T cells in healthy people across ages. This clonotype was counted a single time. Sample-barcoded 5' priming and a J-beta primer mix drove a second PCR of roughly 7 to 11 cycles. A single record per CDR3 protein comes from TCRdb applying MiXCR to the 5' RACE reads. The profile covers roughly 1.7 million distinct CDR3 sequences, with 34% appearing a single time and approximately 10% taken by the ten largest. With 3 bases removed from V and 7 bases from J, the gap between germline ends came to 4 bases. CDR3 size: 12 residues. The gene calls are TRBV12-3 or TRBV12-4 and TRBJ1-6, with D uncertain. What was sequenced was blood. This receptor was taken from a woman in her twenties or thirties in good health. The CDR3 sequence is CASSFVNSPLHF. The CDR3 DNA reads as TGTGCCAGCAGTTTCGTCAATTCACCCCTCCACTTT.